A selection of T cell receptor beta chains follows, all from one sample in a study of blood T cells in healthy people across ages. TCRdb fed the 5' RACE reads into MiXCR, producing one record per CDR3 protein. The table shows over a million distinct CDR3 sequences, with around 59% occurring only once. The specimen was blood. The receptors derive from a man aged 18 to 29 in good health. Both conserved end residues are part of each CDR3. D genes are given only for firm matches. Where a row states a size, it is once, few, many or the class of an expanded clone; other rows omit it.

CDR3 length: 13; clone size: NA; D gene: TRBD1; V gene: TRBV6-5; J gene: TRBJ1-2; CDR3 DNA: TGTGCCAGCAGGAGGGACAGGAACTATGGCTACACCTTC; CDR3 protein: CASRRDRNYGYTF
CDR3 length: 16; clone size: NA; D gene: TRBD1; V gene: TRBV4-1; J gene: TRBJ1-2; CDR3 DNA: TGCGCCAGCAGCCAACGGCAGGGGGGGACTCGGTATGGCTACACCTTC; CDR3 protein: CASSQRQGGTRYGYTF
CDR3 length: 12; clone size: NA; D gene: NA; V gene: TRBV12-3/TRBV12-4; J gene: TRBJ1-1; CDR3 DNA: TGTGCCAGCAGTCCCGGACAGTCCGGAGCTTTCTTT; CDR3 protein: CASSPGQSGAFF
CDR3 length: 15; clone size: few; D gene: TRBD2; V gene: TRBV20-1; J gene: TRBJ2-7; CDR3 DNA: TGCAGTGCTAGCGGCGGAGCGGGAGCTTCCTACGAGCAGTACTTC; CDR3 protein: CSASGGAGASYEQYF
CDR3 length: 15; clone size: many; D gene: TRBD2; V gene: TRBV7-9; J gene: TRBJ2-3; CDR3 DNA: TGTGCCAGCAGTCCTAGCGGGGGAGGCACAGATACGCAGTATTTT; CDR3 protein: CASSPSGGGTDTQYF
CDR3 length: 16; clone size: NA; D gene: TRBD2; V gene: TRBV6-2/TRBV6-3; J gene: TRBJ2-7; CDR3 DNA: TGTGCCAGCAGTTACGACGTGGCGGGGGGTTCCAACGAGCAGTACTTC; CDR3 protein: CASSYDVAGGSNEQYF
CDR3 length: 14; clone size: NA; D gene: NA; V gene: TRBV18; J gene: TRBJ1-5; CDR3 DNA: TGTGCCAGCTCACCACAGGGGGTAAGTCAGCCCCAGCATTTT; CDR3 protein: CASSPQGVSQPQHF
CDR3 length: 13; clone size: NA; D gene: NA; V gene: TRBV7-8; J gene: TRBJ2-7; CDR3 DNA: TGTGCCAGCAGCCCTAATTCGGGTTACGAGCAGTACTTC; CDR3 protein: CASSPNSGYEQYF
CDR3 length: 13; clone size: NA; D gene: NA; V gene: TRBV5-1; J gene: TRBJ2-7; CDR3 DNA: TGCGCCAGCAGCTTGGAAGGGGTAGGTGAGCAGTACTTC; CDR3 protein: CASSLEGVGEQYF
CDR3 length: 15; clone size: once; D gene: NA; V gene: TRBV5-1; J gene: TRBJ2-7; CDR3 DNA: TGCGCCAGCAGCCCCCGGACACCGAACCCCCTCGAGCAGTACTTC; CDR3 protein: CASSPRTPNPLEQYF
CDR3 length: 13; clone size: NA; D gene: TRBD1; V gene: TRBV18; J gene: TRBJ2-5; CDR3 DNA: TGTGCCAGCTCAACAGGGGGCGAAGAGACCCAGTACTTC; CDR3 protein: CASSTGGEETQYF
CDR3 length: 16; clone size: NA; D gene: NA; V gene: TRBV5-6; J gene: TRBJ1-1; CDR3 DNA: TGTGCCAGCAGCCCGTACCCGGGACCACTAAACACTGAAGCTTTCTTT; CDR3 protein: CASSPYPGPLNTEAFF
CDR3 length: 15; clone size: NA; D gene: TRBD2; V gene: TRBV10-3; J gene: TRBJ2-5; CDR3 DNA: TGTGCCATCAGTGATTCCGGACTAGCGGACGAGACCCAGTACTTC; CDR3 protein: CAISDSGLADETQYF
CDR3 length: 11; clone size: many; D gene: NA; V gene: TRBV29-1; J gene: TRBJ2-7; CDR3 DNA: TGCAGCGTTGAAGACAGCTACGAGCAGTACTTC; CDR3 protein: CSVEDSYEQYF
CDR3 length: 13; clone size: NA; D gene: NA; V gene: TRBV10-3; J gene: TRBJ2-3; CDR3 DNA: TGTGCCATCCGGAGACTAGTGGCAGATACGCAGTATTTT; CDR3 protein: CAIRRLVADTQYF
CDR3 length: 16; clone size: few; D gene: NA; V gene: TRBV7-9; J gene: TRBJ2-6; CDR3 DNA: TGTGCCAGCAGCCCGCAAGGGGGTTCTGGGGCCAACGTCCTGACTTTC; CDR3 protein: CASSPQGGSGANVLTF
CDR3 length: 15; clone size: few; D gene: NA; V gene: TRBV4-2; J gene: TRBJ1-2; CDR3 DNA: TGTGCCAGCAGCCAAGGGGCAGGGAACTCAGACGGCTACACCTTC; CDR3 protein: CASSQGAGNSDGYTF
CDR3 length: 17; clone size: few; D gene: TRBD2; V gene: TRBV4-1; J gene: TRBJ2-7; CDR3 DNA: TGCGCCAGCAGCCAAGAACAGACTAGCGGGATTCTTAGCGAGCAGTACTTC; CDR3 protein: CASSQEQTSGILSEQYF
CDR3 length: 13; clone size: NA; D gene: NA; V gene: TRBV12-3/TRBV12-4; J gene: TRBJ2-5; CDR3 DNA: TGTGCCAGCAGTTATACAGGTCAAGAGACCCAGTACTTC; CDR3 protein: CASSYTGQETQYF
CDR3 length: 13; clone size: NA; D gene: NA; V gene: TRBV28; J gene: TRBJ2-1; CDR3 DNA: TGTGCCAGCAGGGATAGCGGACGCGGGGAGCAGTTCTTC; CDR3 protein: CASRDSGRGEQFF
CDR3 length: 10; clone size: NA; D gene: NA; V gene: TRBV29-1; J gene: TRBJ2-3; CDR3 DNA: TGCAGCGTTCCGGGACCCGGGGAGTATTTT; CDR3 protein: CSVPGPGEYF
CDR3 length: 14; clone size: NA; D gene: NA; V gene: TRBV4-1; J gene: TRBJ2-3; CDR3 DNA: TGCGCCAGCAGCCAAGAGCAAAGCACAGATACGCAGTATTTT; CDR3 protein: CASSQEQSTDTQYF
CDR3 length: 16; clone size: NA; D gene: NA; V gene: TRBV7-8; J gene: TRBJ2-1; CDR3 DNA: TGTGCCAGCAGCTCATTTTTCGGGACGGGGGTGCATGAGCAGTTCTTC; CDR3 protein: CASSSFFGTGVHEQFF
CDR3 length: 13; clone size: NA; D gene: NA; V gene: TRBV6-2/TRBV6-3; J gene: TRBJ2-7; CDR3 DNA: TGTGCCAGCAGTTATAGTTCCTTGTACGAGCAGTACTTC; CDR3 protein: CASSYSSLYEQYF
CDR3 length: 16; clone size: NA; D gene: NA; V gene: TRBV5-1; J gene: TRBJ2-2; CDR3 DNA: TGCGCCAGCAGCTTGGTAGGGAAGGTATCGTCCGGGGAGCTGTTTTTT; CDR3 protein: CASSLVGKVSSGELFF
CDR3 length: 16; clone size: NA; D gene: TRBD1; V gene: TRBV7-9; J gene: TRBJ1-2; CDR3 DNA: TGTGCCAGCAGCGCACCGGGGACAGCTACTAACTATGGCTACACCTTC; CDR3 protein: CASSAPGTATNYGYTF
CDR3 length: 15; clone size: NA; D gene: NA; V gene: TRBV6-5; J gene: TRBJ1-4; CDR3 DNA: TGTGCCAGCAGTACAGGGATTTTTACTAATGAAAAACTGTTTTTT; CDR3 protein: CASSTGIFTNEKLFF
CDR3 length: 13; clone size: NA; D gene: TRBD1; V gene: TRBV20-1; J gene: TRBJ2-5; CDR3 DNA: TGCAGTGCTAGGGTACAGGGGGTAGAGACCCAGTACTTC; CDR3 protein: CSARVQGVETQYF
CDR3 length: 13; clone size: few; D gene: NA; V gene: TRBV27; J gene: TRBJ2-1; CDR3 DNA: TGTGCCAGCAGTTTACAAGGGGACAATGAGCAGTTCTTC; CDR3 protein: CASSLQGDNEQFF
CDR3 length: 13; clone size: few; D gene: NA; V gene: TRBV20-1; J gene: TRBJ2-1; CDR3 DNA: TGCAGTGCTTCAGACAGCTCCTACAATGAGCAGTTCTTC; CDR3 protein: CSASDSSYNEQFF
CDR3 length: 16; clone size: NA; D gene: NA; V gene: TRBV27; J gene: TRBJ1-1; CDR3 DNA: TGTGCCAGCAGTCTATCTCTTGGGGAGGGAGACACTGAAGCTTTCTTT; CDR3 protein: CASSLSLGEGDTEAFF
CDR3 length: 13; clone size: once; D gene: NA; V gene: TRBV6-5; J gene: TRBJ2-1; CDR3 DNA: TGTGCCAGCAGTTACTCACAGGGACCAGAGCAGTTCTTC; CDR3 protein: CASSYSQGPEQFF
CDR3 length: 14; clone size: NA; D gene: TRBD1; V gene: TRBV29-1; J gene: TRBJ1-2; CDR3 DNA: TGCAGCGTTGAAAGGGGGCGCTCGGGCTATGGCTACACCTTC; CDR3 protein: CSVERGRSGYGYTF
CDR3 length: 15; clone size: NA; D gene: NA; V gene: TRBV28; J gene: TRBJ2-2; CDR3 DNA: TGTGCCAGCAGCTTTAATACGGGACCTACCGGGGAGCTGTTTTTT; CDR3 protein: CASSFNTGPTGELFF
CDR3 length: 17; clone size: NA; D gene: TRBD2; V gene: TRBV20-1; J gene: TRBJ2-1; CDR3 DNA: TGCAGTGCTAGACCCCCGAGAAGCGGGAAAATGTACAATGAGCAGTTCTTC; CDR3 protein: CSARPPRSGKMYNEQFF
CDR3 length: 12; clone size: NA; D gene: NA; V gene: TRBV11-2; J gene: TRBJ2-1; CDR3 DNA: TGTGCCAGCAGCTCCGCTCGGAATGAGCAGTTCTTC; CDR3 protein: CASSSARNEQFF
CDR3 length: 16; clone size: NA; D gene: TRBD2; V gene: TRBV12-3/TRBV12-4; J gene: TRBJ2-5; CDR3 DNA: TGTGCCAGCAGCGAGGGACTAGCGGGGGCCCCGGAGACCCAGTACTTC; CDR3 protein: CASSEGLAGAPETQYF
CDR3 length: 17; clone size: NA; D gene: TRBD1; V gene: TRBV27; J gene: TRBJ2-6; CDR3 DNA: TGTGCCAGCCGAGCCGGGACAGGGGGCGCCTGGGCCAACGTCCTGACTTTC; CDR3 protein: CASRAGTGGAWANVLTF
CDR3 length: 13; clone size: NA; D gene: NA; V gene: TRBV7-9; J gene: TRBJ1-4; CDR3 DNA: TGTGCCAGCAGCTCGCCCGGGAACGAAAAACTGTTTTTT; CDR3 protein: CASSSPGNEKLFF
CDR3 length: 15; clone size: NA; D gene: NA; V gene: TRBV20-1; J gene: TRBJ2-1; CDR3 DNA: TGCAGTGCTAGAGAACAGCGGGACAGCACGAATGAGCAGTTCTTC; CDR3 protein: CSAREQRDSTNEQFF
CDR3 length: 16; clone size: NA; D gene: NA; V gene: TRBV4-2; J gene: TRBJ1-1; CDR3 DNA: TGTGCCAGCAGCCAACCCCCGGGACGGATGAACACTGAAGCTTTCTTT; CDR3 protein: CASSQPPGRMNTEAFF
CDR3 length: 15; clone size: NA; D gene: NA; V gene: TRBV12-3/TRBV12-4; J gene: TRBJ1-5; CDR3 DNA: TGTGCCAGCCATAGGGGGGAATACTCCAATCAGCCCCAGCATTTT; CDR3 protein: CASHRGEYSNQPQHF
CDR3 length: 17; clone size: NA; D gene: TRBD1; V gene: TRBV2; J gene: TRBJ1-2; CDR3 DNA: TGTGCCAGCGCGCACGTGAAGCAGGGACAGCTTAACTATGGCTACACCTTC; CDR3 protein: CASAHVKQGQLNYGYTF